Listed below are T cell receptor beta chains from one sample, sequenced in a study of regulatory T cells in long-lasting Graves disease. TCRdb re-analysed the multiplex PCR reads in MiXCR, keeping a single row per CDR3 protein. The data hold roughly 420,000 distinct CDR3 sequences, with about 14% observed a single time. The sequenced sample was peripheral blood mononuclear cells (PBMCs), obtained at new diagnosis, from a patient treated with antithyroid drugs. The receptors shown here come from a female donor with Graves disease. The CDR3 runs from the conserved cysteine through the conserved F or W.

cdr3_aa	v_call
CASVRGGNEQFF	TRBV2
CSATGRGGQETQYF	TRBV20-1
CAWSTSGRALNNEQFF	TRBV30
CASSFSTRHDYGYTF	TRBV28
CSARAPDSVWETQYF	TRBV20-1
CASSLAGEEINYGYTF	TRBV7-9
CASSLYGGRRDNPPLHF	TRBV7-2
CASSLAGGLSSGNTIYF	TRBV11-2
CASSLHTGELFF	TRBV12-3/TRBV12-4
CASSTTRDYTYEQYF	TRBV19
CAWSVGGDTEAFF	TRBV30
CASSPQQNTNYGYTF	TRBV4-1
CASSFGGPMNTEAFF	TRBV13
CASSPPVTSGEQYF	TRBV3-1
CSVGTSASYEQYF	TRBV29-1
CASSDLVDSQETQYF	TRBV6-1
CASSPDSHTDTQYF	TRBV7-9
CASTRAGDMNTEAFF	TRBV5-1
CASSFMSGGIGETQYF	TRBV11-2
CASSFELGVSGRLTDTQYF	TRBV5-1
CASSLGGVGNTEAFF	TRBV5-1
CSAGRGDSNNQPQHF	TRBV20-1
CASSFSNNEKLFF	TRBV12-3/TRBV12-4
CASSTLRGPGGLHEQYF	TRBV7-8
CASSGWRESSYEQYF	TRBV6-1
CASSQVVPGGWGEAFF	TRBV14
CAWSFGVSYNEQFF	TRBV30
CASSEIRTLGFYNEQFF	TRBV2
CASSTLQGGGYGYTF	TRBV7-2
CASSSLDRLFISYTF	TRBV28
CASSPPWGSHEQFF	TRBV11-2
CASSYFSTEAFF	TRBV6-5
CASSQAPTGSGNYIQYF	TRBV9
CASTSLVFRVRGPNTGELFF	TRBV28
CSVDRFSDTQYF	TRBV29-1
CASSVGRNTEAFF	TRBV9
CSASKTLAKNIQYF	TRBV20-1
CASSRAGGSSTDTQYF	TRBV5-4
CASSPVAGANTGELFF	TRBV5-1
CASSHLAGGPREQYF	TRBV3-1
CSALGVPTGELFF	TRBV29-1
CASSPDRLVSYEQYF	TRBV6-2/TRBV6-3
CASSLNRGADTQYF	TRBV5-1
CASSLSMGPLHF	TRBV27
CSARWTAKETQYF	TRBV20-1
CASSAVFVSGSDTQYF	TRBV11-2
CASSYSRVGETQYF	TRBV6-6
CASIGTNSYEQYF	TRBV5-1
CASSYTDGLAGGELFF	TRBV6-5
CASSLYYTSTDTQYF	TRBV11-2
CAISEPPWAVLNTEAFF	TRBV10-3
CASSESGRGVYEKLFF	TRBV25-1
CASSQRGYGYTF	TRBV4-3
CASSEFTGGTEAFF	TRBV2
CASSGPVEQFF	TRBV12-3/TRBV12-4
CASSSHRANEQYF	TRBV11-1